These 18 T cell receptor beta chains share one sample of origin, sequenced in a study of spatial heterogeneity in lung cancer. Time point in this sample: sample taken at primary tumor resection. In TCRdb, the 5' RACE reads were re-called with MiXCR into one record per CDR3 protein. The sample holds about 45,000 distinct CDR3 sequences, under 7.5% seen once. The sequencing here drew on PBMCs, taken at surgery. The receptors come from a female donor with early-stage non-small cell lung cancer.

The CDR3 DNA reads as TGTGCCAGCACCTACTGGGCGGATTACAATGAGCAGTTCTTC. Its translation is CASTYWADYNEQFF. This chain connects TRBV6-1 to TRBJ2-1; D is unclear. Germline CDR1 and CDR2: MNHNS and SASEGT. V dropped 7 bases and J dropped 4 bases, with 14 bases sitting between them. The CDR3 extends over 14 amino acids.

Only a few counts were recorded for this clonotype. V and J are TRBV20-1 and TRBJ1-2; 8 bases align to TRBD1. Trimming removed 5 bases from V and 4 bases from J; junction bases left unmatched: 3. The CDR3 has 12 residues. Germline V lookup: CDR1 DFQATT, CDR2 SNEGSKA (reference sequence). The CDR3 is CSASDRGYGYTF. CDR3 DNA sequence: TGCAGTGCTTCTGACAGGGGCTATGGCTACACCTTC.

Remarks on this clonotype: Mismatch with germline at one junction end may stem from a read error. This rearrangement joins TRBV10-3 to TRBJ2-7; the D call may be TRBD1 or TRBD2 (5 bases each). The CDR3 sequence is 11 residues long. Germline CDR1 and CDR2: ENHRY and SYGVKD. CDR3 loop: CAIIPGTAKNF. In DNA, the CDR3 is TGTGCCATCATCCCCGGGACCGCCAAAAACTTC.

This clonotype occurred many times. The CDR3 protein is CASSRPQGVFLGSTEAFF. In DNA form, the CDR3 reads TGTGCCAGCAGCCGGCCACAGGGGGTTTTCCTAGGGAGCACTGAAGCTTTCTTT. The rearrangement uses TRBV7-2 and TRBJ1-1; 8 nucleotides align to TRBD1. CDR3 length: 18 residues. Germline V gives CDR1 SGHTA, CDR2 FQGNSA. V was clipped by 5 bases and J by 4 bases; unmatched bases: 18.

The table lists this clonotype with many counts. The chain employs TRBV20-1 and TRBJ1-1, with D unresolved. Germline V gene lookup returns CDR1 DFQATT and CDR2 SNEGSKA (reference sequence). Trimming took off 3 bases at V and 9 bases at J, with 17 bases between the two ends. The CDR3 spans 13 residues. CDR3 loop: CSARFRAISQAFF. In DNA, the CDR3 is TGCAGTGCTAGGTTCCGGGCAATTAGTCAAGCTTTCTTT.

The rearrangement uses TRBV20-1 and TRBJ1-4, with 8 bases aligning to TRBD1. The CDR3 consists of 14 residues. Germline CDR1 and CDR2: DFQATT and SNEGSKA (reference sequence). J gave up 8 bases and V 6 bases, and 11 bases lay outside the gene matches. DNA of the CDR3: TGCAGTGCACCTGACAGGGGAGAGGGCGAAAAACTGTTTTTT. Its translation is CSAPDRGEGEKLFF.

This clonotype was recorded at least ten times. The rearrangement uses TRBV5-1 and TRBJ2-5, with D possibly matching TRBD2 (6 bases). This CDR3 has 15 amino acids. Trimming shortened V by 4 bases and J by 4 bases, and 17 bases separated the two germline ends. CDR1 and CDR2 (germline): SGHRS, YFSETQ. The CDR3 DNA sequence: TGCGCCAGCAGCGCCCGAGCACGGGAGAGAGAGACCCAGTACTTC. As protein: CASSARARERETQYF. The full variable domain, rest sourced from reference TRBV5-1 and TRBJ2-5, is KAGVTQTPRYLIKTRGQQVTLSCSPISGHRSVSWYQQTPGQGLQFLFEYFSETQRNKGNFPGRFSGRQFSNSRSEMNVSTLELGDSALYLCASSARARERETQYFGPGTRLLVL.

This clonotype was found many times. This rearrangement joins TRBV28 to TRBJ1-4; maybe TRBD1 (5 bases). Trimming stripped 5 bases from V and 0 bases from J, with 13 bases between. This CDR3 contains 16 residues. Germline V gene lookup returns CDR1 MDHEN and CDR2 SYDVKM. The CDR3 is CASSRTRTTTNEKLFF. The CDR3 DNA reads as TGTGCCAGCAGTAGGACACGAACCACAACTAATGAAAAACTGTTTTTT.

This clonotype was seen repeatedly, ten times or more. The J gene is TRBJ2-7, the V gene TRBV5-1; 8 positions match TRBD2. The CDR3 has 16 residues. J gave up 6 bases and V 4 bases, and 15 bases lay outside the gene matches. Germline lookup yields CDR1 SGHRS and CDR2 YFSETQ. This chain's CDR3 is CASSPSSGAGELEQYF. Here the CDR3 DNA reads TGCGCCAGCAGCCCCAGTTCAGGAGCGGGGGAACTCGAGCAGTACTTC.

A note on this clonotype: A much larger clone differs by one base, so this may be a read error. The chain has TRBV5-1 and TRBJ1-1; tentative D call: TRBD1 (6 bases). The CDR3 spans 17 residues. Germline CDR1 reads SGHRS; CDR2 reads YFSETQ. V shed 0 bases and J shed 9 bases, with 24 bases lying between them. CDR3: CASSLGRGAGADTKAFF. Written as DNA, the CDR3 is TGCGCCAGCAGCTTGGGAAGGGGAGCAGGGGCGGATACTAAAGCTTTCTTT.

This clonotype was counted between two and nine times. The V call is TRBV27, the J call TRBJ2-5, with D perhaps matching TRBD1 or TRBD2 (5 bases each). Trimming cost V 2 bases and J 1 base, with 11 bases left between them. Germline CDR1 MNHEY, CDR2 SMNVEV (reference sequence). The CDR3 sequence is 15 residues long. Written as DNA, the CDR3 is TGTGCCAGCAGTTTAATGTCGGGGCTCCAAGAGACCCAGTACTTC. Translated, it gives CASSLMSGLQETQYF.

The rearrangement uses TRBV20-1 and TRBJ1-5, with 9 bases lining up with TRBD1. The V gene's germline CDR1 is DFQATT and CDR2 SNEGSKA (reference sequence). J lost 3 bases, V lost 6 bases, and 6 bases had no gene match. The CDR3 sequence is 14 residues long. CDR3 bases: TGCAGTGCCGGGGGACAGGGCCCCAATCAGCCCCAGCATTTT. It encodes CSAGGQGPNQPQHF.

In this sample, this clonotype turned up many times. This chain uses TRBV7-9 with TRBJ1-1, with D possibly TRBD1 on 5 matching bases. CDR1 and CDR2 (germline): SEHNR, FQNEAQ (reference sequence). CDR3 length: 13 amino acids. Between the trimmed V and J ends, which lost 5 bases and 8 bases, there was a span of 15 bases. DNA for the CDR3: TGTGCCAGCAGCCCCCTTGGGGCAGGGGAAGCTTTCTTT. Its translation: CASSPLGAGEAFF.

This clonotype has ten or more counts. V gene TRBV10-3 combines with J gene TRBJ1-1, with no clear D. The CDR3 totals 13 residues. The V end lost 4 bases, the J end lost 1 base, and 7 bases lay between the germline ends. Germline CDR1 ENHRY, CDR2 SYGVKD. The DNA for the CDR3 is TGTGCCATCAGTGCGTCGGAGAACACTGAAGCTTTCTTT. Encoded protein: CAISASENTEAFF.

This clonotype has a count of ten or more. CDR3 DNA: TGTGCCAGCAGCTTAATTACTAGCGGGGGCCTTAGCACAGATACGCAGTATTTT. It encodes CASSLITSGGLSTDTQYF. V gene TRBV7-6 combines with J gene TRBJ2-3; 11 bases fit TRBD2. This CDR3 is 18 amino acids long. J lost 0 bases, V lost 2 bases, and 7 bases had no gene match. CDR1 SGHVS and CDR2 FNYEAQ come from the germline V gene.

This clonotype came up many times. V gene TRBV20-1 combines with J gene TRBJ2-1, with 12 positions matching TRBD2. Germline V lookup: CDR1 DFQATT, CDR2 SNEGSKA (reference sequence). V was pared by 5 bases and J by 3 bases, with 11 bases of the junction left unmatched. The CDR3 has 17 residues. In nucleotides, the CDR3 is TGCAGTGCTCCCGGGTCTAGCGGGGGGGCCAGCTACAATGAGCAGTTCTTC. Amino acids: CSAPGSSGGASYNEQFF.

This clonotype appeared many times. This rearrangement joins TRBV5-1 to TRBJ1-1; D might be TRBD1 (6 bases). CDR1 is SGHRS and CDR2 is YFSETQ in the germline V gene. The CDR3 totals 14 residues. V shed 5 bases and J shed 2 bases, with 13 bases lying between them. CDR3 in amino acids: CASRNRQDNTEAFF. The CDR3 DNA reads TGCGCCAGCAGGAACCGACAGGACAACACTGAAGCTTTCTTT. Drawing the rest from reference TRBV5-1 and TRBJ1-1, the complete variable domain is KAGVTQTPRYLIKTRGQQVTLSCSPISGHRSVSWYQQTPGQGLQFLFEYFSETQRNKGNFPGRFSGRQFSNSRSEMNVSTLELGDSALYLCASRNRQDNTEAFFGQGTRLTVV.

The chain combines TRBV18 with TRBJ2-5; D is unresolved. V dropped 2 bases and J dropped 4 bases, with 5 bases sitting between them. CDR3 size: 12 residues. The germline gives CDR1 KGHSH, CDR2 LQKENI. The DNA for the CDR3 is TGTGCCAGCTCACCATCAGGAGAGACCCAGTACTTC. Its protein product is CASSPSGETQYF.